A selection of T cell receptor beta chains follows, all from one sample in a study of regulatory T cells in long-lasting Graves disease. A single record per CDR3 protein comes from TCRdb applying MiXCR to the multiplex PCR reads. Of fewer than 600,000 distinct CDR3 sequences detected, around a fifth appear once; the ten largest clones hold around 12%. The specimen comprised peripheral blood mononuclear cells (PBMCs), sampled when the disease was refractory, from a patient treated with antithyroid drugs. Source of these receptors: a female donor with Graves disease. The CDR3 runs from the conserved cysteine through the conserved F or W. Each record gives: D gene, CDR3 length, clone size, V gene, J gene, CDR3 protein, CDR3 DNA. The D gene is left open where the match is weak. Some rows mark clone size as missing; the rest say once, few, many or name a class of expanded clone.

>-|14|few|TRBV7-9|TRBJ2-7
CASSFPQGFNEQYF
TGTGCCAGCAGCTTCCCACAGGGATTCAACGAGCAGTACTTC
>TRBD2|16|-|TRBV4-1|TRBJ2-7
CASSQESSGGVHEQYF
TGCGCCAGCAGCCAAGAGTCCAGCGGGGGGGTCCACGAGCAGTACTTC
>TRBD1|15|-|TRBV6-1|TRBJ2-7
CASRTRQGGTYEQYF
TGTGCCAGCAGGACTCGACAGGGGGGAACCTACGAGCAGTACTTC
>TRBD1|16|many|TRBV15|TRBJ1-1
CATSRDKGAVGTEAFF
TGTGCCACCAGCAGAGATAAGGGGGCAGTGGGAACTGAAGCTTTCTTT
>TRBD1|15|many|TRBV19|TRBJ1-1
CASMAVRQGSTEAFF
TGTGCCAGCATGGCAGTGAGACAGGGGAGCACTGAAGCTTTCTTT
>TRBD1|17|many|TRBV28|TRBJ2-5
CASSDHHRGAGEETQYF
TGTGCCAGCAGCGACCATCACAGGGGAGCCGGCGAAGAGACCCAGTACTTC
>-|13|-|TRBV9|TRBJ1-4
CASSAAMTEKLFF
TGTGCCAGCAGCGCCGCCATGACTGAAAAACTGTTTTTT
>TRBD1|15|-|TRBV13|TRBJ1-6
CASSRDRGSNSPLHF
TGTGCCAGCAGCCGGGACAGGGGTAGCAATTCACCCCTCCACTTT
>-|14|few|TRBV6-5|TRBJ1-2
CASSYPGGLEGYTF
TGTGCCAGCAGCTACCCCGGGGGCCTGGAGGGCTACACCTTC
>-|15|-|TRBV14|TRBJ1-1
CASSQGMVWNTEAFF
TGTGCCAGCAGCCAAGGGATGGTATGGAACACTGAAGCTTTCTTT
>-|11|-|TRBV30|TRBJ1-4
CAWSEQGKLFF
TGTGCCTGGAGTGAGCAGGGGAAACTGTTTTTT
>TRBD2|18|-|TRBV7-9|TRBJ2-6
CASSPRTSGSSGANVLTF
TGTGCCAGTAGTCCCCGGACTAGCGGGAGCTCTGGGGCCAACGTCCTGACTTTC
>TRBD1|13|-|TRBV6-2/TRBV6-3|TRBJ1-1
CATVDREDTEAFF
TGTGCCACCGTGGACAGGGAAGACACTGAAGCTTTCTTT
>-|14|few|TRBV30|TRBJ1-3
CAWSVGSSGNTIYF
TGTGCCTGGAGTGTAGGGAGCTCTGGAAACACCATATATTTT
>-|15|-|TRBV6-1|TRBJ2-2
CASSSSPANTGELFF
TGTGCCAGCAGCTCCTCCCCAGCGAACACCGGGGAGCTGTTTTTT
>-|16|once|TRBV6-2/TRBV6-3|TRBJ1-1
CASSSTLRGADTEAFF
TGTGCCAGCAGTTCGACACTACGGGGGGCGGACACTGAAGCTTTCTTT
>-|13|many|TRBV12-3/TRBV12-4|TRBJ2-5
CASRAPGGESQYF
TGTGCCAGTCGGGCCCCTGGAGGAGAGAGCCAGTACTTC
>-|12|few|TRBV20-1|TRBJ1-5
CSAGDSNQPQHF
TGCAGTGCTGGAGATAGCAATCAGCCCCAGCATTTT
>-|11|many|TRBV10-3|TRBJ1-1
CAISEGTEAFF
TGTGCCATCAGTGAGGGGACTGAAGCTTTCTTT
>-|16|-|TRBV7-6|TRBJ2-7
CASSGPRASSTYEQYF
TGTGCCAGCAGCGGCCCCAGGGCTTCCTCGACCTACGAGCAGTACTTC
>-|12|-|TRBV25-1|TRBJ2-2
CASSSAFGELFF
TGTGCCAGCAGCTCGGCTTTCGGGGAGCTGTTTTTT
>TRBD2|15|-|TRBV12-5|TRBJ2-1
CASGGIAGTYNEQFF
TGTGCTAGTGGCGGCATAGCGGGAACTTACAATGAGCAGTTCTTC
>-|14|many|TRBV11-2|TRBJ2-5
CASSFGSIKETQYF
TGTGCCAGCAGCTTTGGCAGCATAAAAGAGACCCAGTACTTC
>-|15|-|TRBV9|TRBJ1-1
CASSPSGHLNTEAFF
TGTGCCAGCAGCCCCTCGGGACACCTGAACACTGAAGCTTTCTTT
>-|12|many|TRBV12-3/TRBV12-4|TRBJ2-2
CASTVGTGELFF
TGTGCCAGCACTGTGGGTACCGGGGAGCTGTTTTTT
>-|12|-|TRBV19|TRBJ1-2
CASSNSRRGYTF
TGTGCCAGTAGTAATTCCAGGCGTGGCTACACCTTC
>-|15|few|TRBV11-2|TRBJ1-1
CASSPHNLQGPEAFF
TGTGCCAGCAGCCCACATAATCTTCAGGGTCCTGAAGCTTTCTTT
>-|18|few|TRBV4-1|TRBJ1-5
CASSQDWAGAGHNQPQHF
TGCGCCAGCAGCCAAGATTGGGCAGGGGCAGGGCACAATCAGCCCCAGCATTTT
>TRBD1|16|-|TRBV19|TRBJ1-4
CASSTGQGAYGEKLFF
TGTGCCAGTAGTACGGGACAGGGGGCGTATGGTGAAAAACTGTTTTTT
>-|16|many|TRBV11-2|TRBJ2-5
CASSPLGGHRVETQYF
TGTGCCAGCAGCCCCCTGGGGGGGCACAGGGTTGAGACCCAGTACTTC
>-|15|few|TRBV5-6|TRBJ2-7
CASSSVGATGGEQYF
TGTGCCAGCAGCTCAGTCGGCGCGACCGGAGGGGAGCAGTACTTC
>TRBD1|15|-|TRBV7-3|TRBJ1-6
CASSSGQGKDSPLHF
TGTGCCAGCAGCTCCGGACAGGGGAAGGATTCACCCCTCCACTTT
>TRBD1|14|many|TRBV6-1|TRBJ1-5
CASNRQGVNQPQHF
TGTGCCAGCAACCGACAGGGCGTGAATCAGCCCCAGCATTTT
>-|15|-|TRBV20-1|TRBJ1-5
CSARERQGGGQPQHF
TGCAGTGCTAGAGAAAGGCAAGGGGGTGGGCAGCCCCAGCATTTT
>-|13|-|TRBV11-2|TRBJ2-7
CARSQGSTYEQYF
TGTGCCAGGAGCCAGGGCTCAACCTACGAGCAGTACTTC
>-|14|many|TRBV12-3/TRBV12-4|TRBJ1-5
CASSLSQGGQPQHF
TGTGCCAGCAGTTTGTCGCAGGGCGGTCAGCCCCAGCATTTT
>-|14|few|TRBV5-1|TRBJ1-5
CASSFALGDQPQHF
TGCGCCAGCAGCTTTGCCCTCGGGGATCAGCCCCAGCATTTT
>-|13|many|TRBV28|TRBJ1-5
CASVEYSNQPQHF
TGTGCCAGTGTGGAGTATAGCAATCAGCCCCAGCATTTT
>TRBD1|16|-|TRBV28|TRBJ1-3
CASRLPGQITGNTIYF
TGTGCCAGCAGACTCCCGGGACAGATCACTGGAAACACCATATATTTT
>-|14|many|TRBV2|TRBJ1-1
CASGLWGGDTEAFF
TGTGCCAGCGGCTTATGGGGAGGAGACACTGAAGCTTTCTTT
>TRBD1|11|-|TRBV30|TRBJ1-2
CAWSRDRSYTF
TGTGCCTGGAGTCGGGACAGAAGCTACACCTTC
>TRBD1|15|-|TRBV19|TRBJ1-2
CASSPGTGGDYGYTF
TGTGCCAGTAGTCCAGGGACAGGGGGCGACTATGGCTACACCTTC
>TRBD2|14|many|TRBV12-3/TRBV12-4|TRBJ2-7
CASRPGLGFSEQYF
TGTGCCAGCAGACCGGGACTAGGGTTCTCCGAGCAGTACTTC
>-|13|few|TRBV7-9|TRBJ1-4
CASSAAQNEKLFF
TGTGCCAGCAGCGCGGCGCAAAATGAAAAACTGTTTTTT
>TRBD1|14|few|TRBV6-1|TRBJ1-5
CASARTGRDQPQHF
TGTGCCAGCGCTCGGACAGGGAGAGATCAGCCCCAGCATTTT
>-|16|many|TRBV2|TRBJ1-1
CASSEWGGLVEVEAFF
TGTGCCAGCAGTGAATGGGGCGGCTTGGTGGAAGTTGAAGCTTTCTTT
>-|13|once|TRBV30|TRBJ2-2
CAWRGFFTGELFF
TGTGCCTGGAGGGGGTTCTTCACCGGGGAGCTGTTTTTT
>-|15|-|TRBV7-9|TRBJ2-3
CASSAVWGSTDTQYF
TGTGCCAGCAGCGCCGTCTGGGGTAGCACAGATACGCAGTATTTT
>TRBD1|15|many|TRBV7-9|TRBJ2-5
CASSDRKTGEETQYF
TGTGCCAGCAGCGACCGAAAGACAGGGGAAGAGACCCAGTACTTC
>-|13|-|TRBV20-1|TRBJ1-3
CSAGTATGNTIYF
TGCAGTGCAGGGACCGCGACTGGAAACACCATATATTTT
>-|15|-|TRBV6-1|TRBJ1-1
CASSEGAGSNTEAFF
TGTGCCAGCAGTGAAGGGGCAGGCTCGAACACTGAAGCTTTCTTT